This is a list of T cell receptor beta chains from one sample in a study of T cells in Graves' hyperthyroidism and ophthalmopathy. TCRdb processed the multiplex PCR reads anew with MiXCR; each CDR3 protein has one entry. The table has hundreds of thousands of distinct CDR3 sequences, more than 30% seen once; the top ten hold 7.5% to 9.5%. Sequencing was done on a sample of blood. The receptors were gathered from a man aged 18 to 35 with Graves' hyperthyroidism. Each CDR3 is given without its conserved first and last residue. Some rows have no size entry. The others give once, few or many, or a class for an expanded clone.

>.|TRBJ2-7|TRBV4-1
ASSQDQGALDEQY
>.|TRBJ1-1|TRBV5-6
ASSPSRSREGAF
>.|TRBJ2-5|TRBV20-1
SSHRAGTQY
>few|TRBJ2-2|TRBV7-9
ASSLEGRHGELF
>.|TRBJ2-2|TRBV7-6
ANSHRTSNTGELF
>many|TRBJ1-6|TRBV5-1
ASNPGYDNSPLH
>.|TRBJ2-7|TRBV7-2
ASSHIPSLGRSYEQY
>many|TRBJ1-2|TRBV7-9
ASSQSLTGHYGYT
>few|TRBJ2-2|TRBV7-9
ASSPQGIDTGELF
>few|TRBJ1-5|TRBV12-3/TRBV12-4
ASRQQGVRQPQH
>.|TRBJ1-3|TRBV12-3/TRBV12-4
ASRQGGGNTIY
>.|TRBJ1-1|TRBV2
ASGVREHAAEAF
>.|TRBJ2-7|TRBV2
ASSSQGTNEQY
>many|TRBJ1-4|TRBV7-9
ASSAGTGLPKLF
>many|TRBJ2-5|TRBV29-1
SVVGGQETQY
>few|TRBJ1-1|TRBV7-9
ASSPRIIAGNTEAF
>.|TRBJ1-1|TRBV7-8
ASGYLLGNTEAF
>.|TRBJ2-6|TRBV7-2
ASSFGNTEANVLT
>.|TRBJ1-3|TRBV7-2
ASSLSPGGGNTIY
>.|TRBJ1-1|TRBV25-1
ASSESGASRNTEAF
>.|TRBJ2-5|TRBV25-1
ASSGIPQETQY
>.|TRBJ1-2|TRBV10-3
AISESLAGFGYT
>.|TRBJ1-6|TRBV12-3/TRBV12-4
ASSLQPYNSPLH
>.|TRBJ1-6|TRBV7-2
ASSPEGSSPLH
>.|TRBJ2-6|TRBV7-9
ASSPYEGVGANVLT
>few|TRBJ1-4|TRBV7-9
ASSVDRTNEKLF
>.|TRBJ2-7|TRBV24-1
ASSHNIYEQY
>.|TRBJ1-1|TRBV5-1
SSGTGGTEAF
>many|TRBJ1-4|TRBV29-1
SAGLRRRGEKLF
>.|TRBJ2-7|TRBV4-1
ASSQDKDRDPPYEQY
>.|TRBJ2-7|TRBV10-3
ASPGQGNYEQY
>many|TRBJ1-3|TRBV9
ASSASTTGAGNTIY
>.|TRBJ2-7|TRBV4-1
ASSQDGAQGGGEQY
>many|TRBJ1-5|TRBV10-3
AISEEGGYQPQH
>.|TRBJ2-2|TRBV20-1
SASSGRIGELF
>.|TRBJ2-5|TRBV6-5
ASSYGHSQRTQY
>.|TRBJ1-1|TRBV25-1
ASSPLTGRETEAF
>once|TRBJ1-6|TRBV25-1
ASSDGTDRSPLH
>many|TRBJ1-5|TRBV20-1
SARPGQGRQPQH
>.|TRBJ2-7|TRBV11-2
ASSTDRANEQY
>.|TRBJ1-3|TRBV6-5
ATYQRGHSGNTIY
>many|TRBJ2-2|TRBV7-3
ASSAGQGAGELF
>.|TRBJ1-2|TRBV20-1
SAASVGYGYT
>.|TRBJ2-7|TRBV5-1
ASSSGAGNYEQY
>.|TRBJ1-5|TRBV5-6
ASSSGRVGRQPQH
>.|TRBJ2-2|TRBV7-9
ASSSPPWGNTGELF
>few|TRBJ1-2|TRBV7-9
ASSFHGPAGNYGYT
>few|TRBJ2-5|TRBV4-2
ASSQVRGRSETQY
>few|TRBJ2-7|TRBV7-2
ASSYYDSLLEQY
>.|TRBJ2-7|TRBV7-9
ASSTINSIYEQY
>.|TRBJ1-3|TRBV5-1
ASSLEGVISGNTIY
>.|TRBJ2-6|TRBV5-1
ASSKRRPSGANVLT
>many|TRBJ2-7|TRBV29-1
SVGGLAGEIYEQY
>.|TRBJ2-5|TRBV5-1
ASSLDSAETQY